This record looks at one T cell receptor (beta chain) sequence and its context. Its antigen is not identified. The source material, RNA transcripts, was used to amplify TCR beta CDR3 regions. TCR CDR3 regions were first amplified by RT-PCR with HTBI primers. TCRdb itself ran the multiplex PCR reads through MiXCR, one entry per CDR3 protein. The sample yields hundreds of thousands of distinct CDR3 sequences, roughly 40% seen once. This sample was included in a study of T cells in Graves' hyperthyroidism and ophthalmopathy. Study-level findings and limits: Among clonotypes expanded in thyroid above 0.001, most were also found in blood.

Per the germline V gene, CDR1 is LNHDA and CDR2 is SQIVND (reference sequence). The trim removed 4 bases at V and 3 bases at J, leaving 14 bases unmatched. The CDR3 sequence is 17 residues long. Patients were excluded because of uncontrolled infection, other autoimmune disease, pregnancy or lactation. PBMCs came from more than 9.5 ml fresh peripheral blood. The sequence derives from a man between 18 and 35 years old with Graves' hyperthyroidism. The J gene is TRBJ1-1, the V gene TRBV19; 7 bases are a match to TRBD1. The sample taken for sequencing was blood. CDR3 loop: CASSTAWTGLFYTEAFF. CDR3 DNA: TGTGCCAGTAGTACAGCGTGGACAGGTCTTTTCTACACTGAAGCTTTCTTT.